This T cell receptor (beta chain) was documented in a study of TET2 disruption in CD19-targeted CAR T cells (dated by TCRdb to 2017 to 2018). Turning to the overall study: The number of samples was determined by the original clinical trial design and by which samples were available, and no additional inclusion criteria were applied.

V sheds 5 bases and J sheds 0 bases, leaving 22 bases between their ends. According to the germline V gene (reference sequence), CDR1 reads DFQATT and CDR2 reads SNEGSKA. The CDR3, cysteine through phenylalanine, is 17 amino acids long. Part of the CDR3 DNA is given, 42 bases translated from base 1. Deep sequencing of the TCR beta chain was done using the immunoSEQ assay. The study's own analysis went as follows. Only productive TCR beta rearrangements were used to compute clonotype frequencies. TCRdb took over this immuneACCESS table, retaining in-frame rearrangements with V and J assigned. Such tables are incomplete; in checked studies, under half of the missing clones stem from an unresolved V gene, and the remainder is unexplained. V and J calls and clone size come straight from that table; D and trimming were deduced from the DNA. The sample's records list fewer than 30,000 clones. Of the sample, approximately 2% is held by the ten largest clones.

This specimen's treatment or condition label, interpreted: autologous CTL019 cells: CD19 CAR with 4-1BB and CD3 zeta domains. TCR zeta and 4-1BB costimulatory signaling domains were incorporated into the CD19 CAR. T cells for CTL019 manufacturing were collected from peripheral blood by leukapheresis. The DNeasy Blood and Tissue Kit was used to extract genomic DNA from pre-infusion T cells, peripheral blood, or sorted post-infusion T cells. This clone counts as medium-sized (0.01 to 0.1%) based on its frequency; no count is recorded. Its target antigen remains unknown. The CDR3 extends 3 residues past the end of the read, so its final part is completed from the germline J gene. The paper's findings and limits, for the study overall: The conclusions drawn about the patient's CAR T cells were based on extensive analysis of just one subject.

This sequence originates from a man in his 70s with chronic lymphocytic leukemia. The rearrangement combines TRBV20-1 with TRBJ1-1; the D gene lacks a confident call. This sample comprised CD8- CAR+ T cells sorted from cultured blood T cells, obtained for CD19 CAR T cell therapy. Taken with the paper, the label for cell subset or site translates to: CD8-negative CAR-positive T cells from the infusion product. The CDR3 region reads CSASELRWPGLNTEAFF. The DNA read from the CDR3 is TGCAGTGCTTCCGAACTGAGATGGCCGGGTCTGAACACTGAA.